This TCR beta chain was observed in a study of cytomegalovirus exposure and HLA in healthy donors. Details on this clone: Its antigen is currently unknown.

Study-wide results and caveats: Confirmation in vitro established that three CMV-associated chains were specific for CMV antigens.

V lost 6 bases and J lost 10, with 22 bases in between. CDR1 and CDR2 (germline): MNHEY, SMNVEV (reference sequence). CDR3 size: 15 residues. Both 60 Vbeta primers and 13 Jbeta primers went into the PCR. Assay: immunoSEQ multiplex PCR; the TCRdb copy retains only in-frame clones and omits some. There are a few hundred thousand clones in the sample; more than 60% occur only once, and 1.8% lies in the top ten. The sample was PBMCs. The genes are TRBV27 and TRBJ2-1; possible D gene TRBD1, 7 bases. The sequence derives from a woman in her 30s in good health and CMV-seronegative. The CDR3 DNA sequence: TGTGCCAGCAGACTAACAGGGGCGGGGTACATCGAGCAGTTCTTC. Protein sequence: CASRLTGAGYIEQFF.